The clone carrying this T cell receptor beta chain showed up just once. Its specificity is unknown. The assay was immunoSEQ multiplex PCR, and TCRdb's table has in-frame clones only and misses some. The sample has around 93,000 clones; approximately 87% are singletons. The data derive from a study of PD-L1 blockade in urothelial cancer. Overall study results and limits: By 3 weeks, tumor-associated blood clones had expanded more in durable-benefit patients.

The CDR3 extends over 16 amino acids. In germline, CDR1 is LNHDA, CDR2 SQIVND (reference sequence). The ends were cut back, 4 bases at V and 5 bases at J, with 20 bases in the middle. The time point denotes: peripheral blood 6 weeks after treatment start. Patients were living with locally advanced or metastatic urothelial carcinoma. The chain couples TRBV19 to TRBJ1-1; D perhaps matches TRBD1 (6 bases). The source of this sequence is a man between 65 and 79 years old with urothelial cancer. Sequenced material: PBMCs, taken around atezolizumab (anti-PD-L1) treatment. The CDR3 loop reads CASSTERGGLGTEAFF. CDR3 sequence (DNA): TGTGCCAGTAGTACCGAAAGGGGGGGGCTGGGAACTGAAGCTTTCTTT. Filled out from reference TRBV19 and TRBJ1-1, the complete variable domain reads DGGITQSPKYLFRKEGQNVTLSCEQNLNHDAMYWYRQDPGQGLRLIYYSQIVNDFQKGDIAEGYSVSREKKESFPLTVTSAQKNPTAFYLCASSTERGGLGTEAFFGQGTRLTVV.